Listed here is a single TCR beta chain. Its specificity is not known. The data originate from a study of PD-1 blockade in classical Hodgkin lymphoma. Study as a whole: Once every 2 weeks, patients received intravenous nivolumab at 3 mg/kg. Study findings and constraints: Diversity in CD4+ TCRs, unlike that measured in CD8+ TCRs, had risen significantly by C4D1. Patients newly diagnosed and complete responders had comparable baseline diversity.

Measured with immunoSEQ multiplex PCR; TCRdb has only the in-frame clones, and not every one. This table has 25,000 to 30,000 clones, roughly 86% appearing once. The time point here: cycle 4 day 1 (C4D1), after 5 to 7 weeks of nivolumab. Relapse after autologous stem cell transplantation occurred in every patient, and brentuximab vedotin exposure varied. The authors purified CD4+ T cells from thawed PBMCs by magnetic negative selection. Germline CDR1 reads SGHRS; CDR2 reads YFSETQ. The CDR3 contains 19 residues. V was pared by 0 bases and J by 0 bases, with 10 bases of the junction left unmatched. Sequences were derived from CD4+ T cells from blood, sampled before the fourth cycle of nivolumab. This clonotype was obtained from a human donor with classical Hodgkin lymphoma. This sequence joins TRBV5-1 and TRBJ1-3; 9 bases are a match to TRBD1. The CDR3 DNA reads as TGCGCCAGCAGCTTGGTGGCCGGGACAGGGTCGACCTCTGGAAACACCATATATTTT. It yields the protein CASSLVAGTGSTSGNTIYF. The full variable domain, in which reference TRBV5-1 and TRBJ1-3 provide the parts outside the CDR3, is KAGVTQTPRYLIKTRGQQVTLSCSPISGHRSVSWYQQTPGQGLQFLFEYFSETQRNKGNFPGRFSGRQFSNSRSEMNVSTLELGDSALYLCASSLVAGTGSTSGNTIYFGEGSWLTVV.